These T cell receptor beta chains were read from a single sample in a study of blood T cell repertoires in COVID-19. This table comes from immunoSEQ multiplex PCR, and its TCRdb copy is limited to in-frame clones, with some not included. The sample lists over 300,000 clones, 70% to 90% occurring once. Material: PBMCs or T cells enriched from blood (not recorded which). These receptors all stem from a man aged 25-40 years who had recovered from COVID-19. Both conserved end residues are part of each CDR3. D genes are given only for firm matches. Rows give clone size only sometimes, using once, few, many, or a class for an expanded clone.

J gene,V gene,clone size,D gene,CDR3 protein,CDR3 DNA
TRBJ1-1,TRBV13,NA,NA,CASSYNSWNTEAFF,TGTGCCAGCAGCTATAACTCCTGGAACACTGAAGCTTTCTTT
TRBJ2-3,TRBV5-1,NA,TRBD1,CASSLGQGAGTDTQYF,TGCGCCAGCAGCTTGGGACAGGGGGCAGGGACAGATACGCAGTATTTT
TRBJ2-3,TRBV2,NA,NA,CASARADTQYF,TGTGCCAGCGCCCGGGCAGATACGCAGTATTTT
TRBJ2-1,TRBV4-2,NA,TRBD2,CASSQDRGGYNEQFF,TGTGCCAGCAGCCAAGATCGGGGGGGCTACAATGAGCAGTTCTTC
TRBJ2-1,TRBV5-6,NA,TRBD1,CASSRDRENEQFF,TGTGCCAGCAGCCGGGACAGGGAGAATGAGCAGTTCTTC
TRBJ1-5,TRBV19,NA,NA,CASSIVGGVGPQHF,TGTGCCAGTAGTATAGTGGGGGGGGTTGGGCCCCAGCATTTT
TRBJ2-2,TRBV9,NA,NA,CASSVVDIGTGELFF,TGTGCCAGCAGCGTAGTGGACATCGGCACCGGGGAGCTGTTTTTT
TRBJ2-1,TRBV5-1,NA,NA,CASSLEGGTYNEQFF,TGCGCCAGCAGCTTGGAGGGGGGGACCTACAATGAGCAGTTCTTC
TRBJ2-3,TRBV9,NA,TRBD1,CASSEGQGLADTQYF,TGTGCCAGCAGCGAAGGACAGGGCCTCGCAGATACGCAGTATTTT
TRBJ2-5,TRBV27,NA,NA,CASSPYWAHPQETQYF,TGTGCCAGCAGTCCATATTGGGCCCATCCCCAAGAGACCCAGTACTTC
TRBJ2-5,TRBV5-1,NA,NA,CASSMPRGRGRETQYF,TGCGCCAGCAGCATGCCCAGGGGAAGAGGTCGAGAGACCCAGTACTTC
TRBJ2-7,TRBV18,NA,NA,CASSPSQSYEQYF,TGTGCCAGCTCACCAAGTCAGTCCTACGAGCAGTACTTC
TRBJ1-5,TRBV6-6,NA,NA,CASSRGGGGGNQPQHF,TGTGCCAGCAGTCGAGGAGGTGGGGGGGGCAATCAGCCCCAGCATTTT
TRBJ1-2,TRBV4-1,NA,TRBD1,CASSLGTGIHYGYTF,TGCGCCAGCAGCCTAGGGACAGGAATTCACTATGGCTACACCTTC
TRBJ1-2,TRBV15,NA,NA,CATSRDLAGRGYTF,TGTGCCACCAGCAGAGATCTGGCAGGGAGGGGCTACACCTTC
TRBJ1-5,TRBV12-3/TRBV12-4,NA,NA,CASSLGGAEPQHF,TGTGCCAGCAGTTTGGGGGGTGCGGAGCCCCAGCATTTT
TRBJ2-5,TRBV3-1/TRBV3-2,NA,TRBD2,CASSQVLTSVQETQYF,TGTGCCAGCAGCCAAGTTTTGACTAGCGTACAAGAGACCCAGTACTTC
TRBJ1-2,TRBV4-3,NA,NA,CASSQGTEELYGYTF,TGCGCCAGCAGCCAAGGGACGGAGGAACTATATGGCTACACCTTC
TRBJ2-5,TRBV5-4,NA,TRBD2,CASSLVASGLEETQYF,TGTGCCAGCAGCTTGGTGGCTAGCGGGTTAGAAGAGACCCAGTACTTC
TRBJ1-2,TRBV5-3,NA,NA,CARSGRTESLYGYTF,TGTGCCAGAAGCGGAAGGACAGAAAGTTTGTATGGCTACACCTTC
TRBJ2-3,TRBV9,NA,TRBD2,CASSVGLAGGLGDTQYF,TGTGCCAGCAGCGTAGGACTAGCGGGGGGACTAGGGGATACGCAGTATTTT
TRBJ1-1,TRBV5-4,once,TRBD1,CASSSDRIYTEAFF,TGTGCCAGCAGCTCGGACAGGATCTACACTGAAGCTTTCTTT
TRBJ2-5,TRBV11-2,NA,TRBD1,CASSLVRTGPKETQYF,TGTGCCAGCAGCTTAGTCAGGACAGGGCCGAAAGAGACCCAGTACTTC
TRBJ2-5,TRBV5-4,NA,TRBD2,CASSLAGLAGGPGRETQYF,TGTGCCAGCAGCTTGGCTGGACTAGCGGGGGGGCCGGGTCGCGAGACCCAGTACTTC
TRBJ1-4,TRBV4-3,few,TRBD1,CASSQFAGQGSGVGLFF,TGCGCCAGCAGCCAATTCGCGGGACAGGGTTCTGGAGTAGGACTGTTTTTT
TRBJ1-1,TRBV7-9,NA,TRBD1,CASSLIQGAGNTEAFF,TGTGCCAGCAGCTTAATTCAGGGGGCAGGGAACACTGAAGCTTTCTTT
TRBJ2-7,TRBV5-4,NA,TRBD2,CASSVNSGGDYEQYF,TGTGCCAGCAGCGTGAATAGCGGGGGGGACTACGAGCAGTACTTC
TRBJ2-3,TRBV5-4,NA,NA,CASTTRGGYTDTQYF,TGTGCCAGCACCACCCGGGGTGGATACACAGATACGCAGTATTTT
TRBJ2-7,TRBV7-9,NA,TRBD1,CASSSYDRVSYEQYF,TGTGCCAGCAGCTCCTACGACAGGGTCTCCTACGAGCAGTACTTC
TRBJ2-5,TRBV21-1,NA,NA,CASTPGLAGAEGTQYF,TGTGCCAGCACCCCGGGACTAGCGGGGGCCGAAGGGACCCAGTACTTC
TRBJ1-1,TRBV10-3,NA,NA,CAISEQDGTEAFF,TGTGCCATCAGTGAACAGGATGGCACTGAAGCTTTCTTT
TRBJ1-3,TRBV6-5,NA,NA,CASSYDRASGNTIYF,TGTGCCAGCAGTTATGACAGAGCCTCTGGAAACACCATATATTTT
TRBJ2-3,TRBV27,NA,TRBD2,CASRVRGLATDTQYF,TGTGCCAGCAGGGTTCGGGGACTAGCTACGGATACGCAGTATTTT
TRBJ2-1,TRBV5-1,NA,TRBD2,CASSPLAGHNEQFF,TGCGCCAGCAGCCCGCTAGCGGGTCACAATGAGCAGTTCTTC
TRBJ2-3,TRBV20-1,NA,TRBD2,CSASWFMAPSGRSGTDTQYF,TGCAGTGCTAGTTGGTTTATGGCTCCTAGCGGAAGGTCGGGCACAGATACGCAGTATTTT
TRBJ1-1,TRBV7-2,NA,NA,CASSSTPQANTEAFF,TGTGCCAGCAGCTCCACGCCGCAGGCTAACACTGAAGCTTTCTTT
TRBJ1-1,TRBV18,few,NA,CASSPGSNTEAFF,TGTGCCAGCTCACCAGGCTCCAACACTGAAGCTTTCTTT
TRBJ2-1,TRBV19,NA,TRBD1,CASTGQLDNEQFF,TGTGCCAGCACGGGACAGCTAGACAATGAGCAGTTCTTC
TRBJ1-1,TRBV18,NA,TRBD1,CASSLGQGGNTEAFF,TGTGCCAGCTCACTGGGACAGGGTGGTAACACTGAAGCTTTCTTT
TRBJ2-2,TRBV2,NA,TRBD1,CASAGQGRNAGELFF,TGTGCCAGTGCCGGACAGGGTCGGAACGCCGGGGAGCTGTTTTTT
TRBJ1-2,TRBV27,NA,NA,CASSVDSIYGYTF,TGTGCCAGCAGTGTGGACAGCATTTATGGCTACACCTTC
TRBJ2-3,TRBV25-1,NA,TRBD1,CASIRDRGLTDTQYF,TGTGCCAGCATTAGGGACAGGGGGTTAACAGATACGCAGTATTTT
TRBJ2-3,TRBV4-1,NA,TRBD1,CASSHQSSGTANTDTQYF,TGCGCCAGCAGCCATCAAAGCTCCGGGACAGCGAACACAGATACGCAGTATTTT
TRBJ1-5,TRBV15,NA,NA,CATSRDLSQPQHF,TGTGCCACCAGCAGAGATCTGAGTCAGCCCCAGCATTTT
TRBJ2-7,TRBV7-2,once,NA,CASSLDRQASYEQYF,TGTGCCAGCAGCTTAGATCGGCAGGCGTCCTACGAGCAGTACTTC
TRBJ1-5,TRBV5-4,once,NA,CASSPNNDQPQHF,TGTGCCAGCAGCCCCAACAATGATCAGCCCCAGCATTTT
TRBJ2-3,TRBV10-3,NA,NA,CAIMSGRGLTDTQYF,TGTGCCATCATGTCGGGTCGGGGGTTGACAGATACGCAGTATTTT
TRBJ2-2,TRBV19,NA,NA,CASSQPGGRTGELFF,TGTGCCAGTAGTCAACCCGGGGGGCGCACCGGGGAGCTGTTTTTT
TRBJ2-5,TRBV25-1,NA,NA,CASSEFGTPFETQYF,TGTGCCAGCAGTGAATTCGGGACACCTTTCGAGACCCAGTACTTC
TRBJ1-2,TRBV12-3/TRBV12-4,few,NA,CASTLGLTGTF,TGTGCCAGCACCCTGGGGCTGACCGGCACCTTC